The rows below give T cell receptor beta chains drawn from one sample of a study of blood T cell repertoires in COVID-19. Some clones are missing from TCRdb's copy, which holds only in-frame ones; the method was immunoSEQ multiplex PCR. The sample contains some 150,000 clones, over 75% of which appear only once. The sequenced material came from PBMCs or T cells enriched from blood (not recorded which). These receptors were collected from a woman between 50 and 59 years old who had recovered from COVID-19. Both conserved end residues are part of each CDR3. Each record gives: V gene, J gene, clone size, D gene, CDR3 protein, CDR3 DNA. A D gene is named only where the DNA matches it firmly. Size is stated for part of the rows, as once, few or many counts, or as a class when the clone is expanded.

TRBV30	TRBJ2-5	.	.	CAYDWRPQETQYF	TGTGCCTATGATTGGAGGCCCCAAGAGACCCAGTACTTC
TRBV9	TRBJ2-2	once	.	CASSVATDTGELFF	TGTGCCAGCAGCGTAGCTACCGACACCGGGGAGCTGTTTTTT
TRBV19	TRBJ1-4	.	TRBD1	CASSIWTGSRTNEKLFF	TGTGCCAGTAGTATCTGGACAGGCTCGAGGACTAATGAAAAACTGTTTTTT
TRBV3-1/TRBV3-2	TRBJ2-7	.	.	CASSQDPSAGEYF	TGTGCCAGCAGCCAAGATCCGTCGGCAGGGGAGTACTTC
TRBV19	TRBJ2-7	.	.	CASSIAGGKRYEQYF	TGTGCCAGTAGTATAGCCGGCGGGAAGAGGTACGAGCAGTACTTC
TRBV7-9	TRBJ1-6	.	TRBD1	CASSFHQGGNSPLHF	TGTGCCAGCAGCTTCCACCAGGGGGGTAATTCACCCCTCCACTTT
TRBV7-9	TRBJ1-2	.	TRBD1	CASSMGQGNGYTF	TGTGCCAGCAGCATGGGACAGGGGAATGGCTACACCTTC
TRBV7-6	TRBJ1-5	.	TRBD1	CASSQDRGLNQPQHF	TGTGCCAGCAGCCAGGACAGGGGGCTCAATCAGCCCCAGCATTTT
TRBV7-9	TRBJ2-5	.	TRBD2	CASGLSGNRQETQYF	TGTGCCAGCGGCCTTAGCGGGAACCGCCAAGAGACCCAGTACTTC
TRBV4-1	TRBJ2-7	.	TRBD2	CASSQLTTSGPSREQYF	TGCGCCAGCAGCCAGCTCACCACTAGCGGACCTTCTCGGGAGCAGTACTTC
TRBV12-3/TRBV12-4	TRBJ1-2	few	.	CASSTQEKYGYTF	TGTGCCAGCAGTACTCAGGAAAAATATGGCTACACCTTC
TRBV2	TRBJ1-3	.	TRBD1	CASSGDRGSGNTIYF	TGTGCCAGCAGTGGCGACAGGGGCTCTGGAAACACCATATATTTT
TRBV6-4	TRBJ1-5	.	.	CASPTGRGGGGYQPQHF	TGTGCCAGCCCGACAGGCAGGGGCGGCGGGGGCTATCAGCCCCAGCATTTT
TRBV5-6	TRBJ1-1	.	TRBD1	CASSWTGPAEAFF	TGTGCCAGCAGCTGGACAGGGCCGGCTGAAGCTTTCTTT
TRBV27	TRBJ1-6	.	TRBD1	CASSRQFTGGGSPLHF	TGTGCCAGCAGCCGTCAATTCACAGGGGGTGGTTCACCCCTCCACTTT
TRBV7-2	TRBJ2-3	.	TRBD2	CASSLLAGPPDTQYF	TGTGCCAGCAGCTTACTAGCGGGGCCTCCAGATACGCAGTATTTT
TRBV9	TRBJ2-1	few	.	CASSVAEGDEQFF	TGTGCCAGCAGCGTAGCTGAAGGGGATGAGCAGTTCTTC
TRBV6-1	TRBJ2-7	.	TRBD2	CASSDKLAGYHTPSYEQYF	TGTGCCAGCAGTGACAAACTAGCGGGGTACCACACTCCCTCGTACGAGCAGTACTTC
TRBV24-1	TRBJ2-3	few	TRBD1	CATSERTGSTDTQYF	TGTGCCACCAGTGAGCGGACAGGGAGCACAGATACGCAGTATTTT
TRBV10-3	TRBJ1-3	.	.	CATSREGNTIYF	TGTGCCACCTCCCGTGAGGGAAACACCATATATTTT
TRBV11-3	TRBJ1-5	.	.	CAVVGQGNQPQHF	TGTGCCGTCGTGGGCCAGGGCAATCAGCCCCAGCATTTT
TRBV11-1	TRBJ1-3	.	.	CASSLYADSGNTIYF	TGTGCCAGCAGCTTATACGCAGACTCTGGAAACACCATATATTTT
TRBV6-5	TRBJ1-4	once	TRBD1	CASSLDRGGEKLFF	TGTGCCAGCAGCCTGGACAGGGGAGGTGAAAAACTGTTTTTT
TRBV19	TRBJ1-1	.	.	CASRPPGTQGTEAFF	TGTGCCAGTAGACCACCCGGGACCCAGGGGACTGAAGCTTTCTTT
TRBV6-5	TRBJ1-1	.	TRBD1	CASSYGFGQGGTEAFF	TGTGCCAGCAGTTACGGCTTTGGACAGGGTGGCACTGAAGCTTTCTTT
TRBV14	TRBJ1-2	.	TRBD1	CASSQGTGGDGYTF	TGTGCCAGCAGCCAAGGGACAGGGGGCGATGGCTACACCTTC
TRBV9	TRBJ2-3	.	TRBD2	CASSVRTSGSEDTQYF	TGTGCCAGCAGCGTTAGGACTAGCGGGAGTGAAGATACGCAGTATTTT
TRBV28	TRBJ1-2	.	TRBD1	CASSLDRPGYTF	TGTGCCAGCAGTTTGGACAGGCCCGGCTACACCTTC
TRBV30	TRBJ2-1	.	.	CAWSHPAGLGNEQFF	TGTGCCTGGAGTCACCCAGCGGGCCTTGGGAATGAGCAGTTCTTC
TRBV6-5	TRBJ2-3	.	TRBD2	CASSYSGGRTDTQYF	TGTGCCAGCAGTTACTCGGGAGGGCGCACAGATACGCAGTATTTT
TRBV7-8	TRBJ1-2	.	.	CASSLNPQAFYGYTF	TGTGCCAGCAGCTTAAACCCACAGGCCTTCTATGGCTACACCTTC
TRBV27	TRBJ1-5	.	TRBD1	CASSPTGTGNQPQHF	TGTGCCAGCAGCCCCACCGGGACAGGGAATCAGCCCCAGCATTTT
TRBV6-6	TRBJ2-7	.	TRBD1	CASTPGGRVTYEQYF	TGTGCCAGCACCCCAGGGGGTCGGGTAACCTACGAGCAGTACTTC
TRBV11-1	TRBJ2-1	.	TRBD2	CASSSPPSGGYNEQFF	TGTGCCAGCAGCTCGCCCCCTAGCGGGGGATACAATGAGCAGTTCTTC
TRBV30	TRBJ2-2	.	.	CAWSRGLLNTGELFF	TGTGCCTGGAGCAGAGGGCTCCTGAACACCGGGGAGCTGTTTTTT